This T cell receptor (beta chain) was recorded in a study of identical twins. Study results and limitations: Memory repertoires lacked the insertion deficit that abundant cord blood beta clonotypes showed. Partly confounded zero-insertion analyses could result from invariant MAIT and iNKT cells.

This clonotype was counted between two and nine times. No antigen is known for it. This CDR3 has 15 residues. Looked up from germline, CDR1 is MNHNS and CDR2 is SASEGT. V dropped 6 bases and J dropped 4; count of bases not matched to a gene: 8. Via MiXCR, TCRdb re-called the 5' RACE reads, giving one row per CDR3 protein. The data contain about 920,000 distinct CDR3 sequences, more than 9% of them singletons. The same specimen was also included in a second study, on yellow fever vaccine responses in identical twins.

V gene TRBV6-1 combines with J gene TRBJ2-1; 8 bases are shared with TRBD1. The sequencing sample was made of PBMCs. This clonotype was obtained from a young woman in good health. This CDR3 is CASSERQGKYNEQFF. CDR3 DNA: TGTGCCAGCAGCGAAAGACAGGGGAAGTACAATGAGCAGTTCTTC.